This T cell receptor beta chain was identified in a study of beta chain features in type 1 diabetes (dated by TCRdb to the late 2010s). For the study in its entirety: Mean age, gender distribution, total cell number and subset yield were not different between patients and healthy donors. In the study, recently diagnosed type 1 diabetes patients and matched healthy donors were compared on the TCRB repertoires of their sorted circulating CD4+ T cell subsets. A total of around 110,000,000 sorted cells were examined across all samples, and RNA yield correlated strongly with the number of cells per subset. Whereas all 28 donors provided naive and central memory subsets, regulatory and stem cell-like memory subsets were isolated from just 8 patients and roughly eight healthy donors. Overall results and qualifications from the work: In all four CD4+ subsets, TCRB CDR3 length was moderately but significantly shorter in type 1 diabetes patients. Naive, central memory and regulatory TCRB repertoires appeared more similar among patients than among healthy donors. Sequencing cDNA rather than genomic DNA could over-represent highly expressing activated cells, although activation and CD3 levels did not differ between groups. Shorter templates might be favored by PCR, yet because patient and control samples were amplified and corrected together, any such skew would affect both groups equally. Only small numbers of individuals were included in the HLA sub-analyses, which left unresolved whether HLA type had any influence on TCRB rearrangement. At VDJ recombination sites, patients with type 1 diabetes made fewer insertions and deleted more nucleotides, a pattern implying thymic rearrangement abnormalities.

A remark on this clone: Its binding antigen is unknown. Base qualities are not at hand, and no much larger clone is one base apart.

The entire amount of isolated RNA was reverse transcribed using the High Capacity cDNA Reverse Transcription Kit, so the sequenced TCRB transcripts were expressed ones. Deep immunoSEQ sequencing was performed on naive, central memory and regulatory T cell samples, with an average of roughly 4 million total reads per sample. Sorted cells were lysed in RLT buffer, and RNA was extracted using DNase-treated RNeasy Micro or Mini kits according to cell number. Each cell subset was processed on its own to prevent cross-contamination, while patient and healthy donor samples were processed together. Using the immunoSEQ multiplex PCR, TCRB sequences were amplified from cDNA into 87-bp fragments spanning the CDR3 region. Amplicons were sequenced on the Illumina HiSeq platform. As for the original processing: PCR bias was corrected computationally using synthetic template baselines, and reads within Hamming distance 2 were collapsed, with unmergeable singletons discarded. Reads were aligned against IMGT to assign V, D and J genes, CDR3 length and insertions or deletions at six rearrangement sites. Clonotype counts were normalized to sorted cell number within each subset before computing true diversity and Gini coefficients with the tcR R package. The overlap coefficient, calculated on TCRB nucleotide sequences, was used to measure repertoire sharing. The table comes from immuneACCESS by way of TCRdb, which keeps in-frame sequences with V and J called. Part of the clones is missing from these tables; in studies checked, under half for an unresolved V gene and the rest for unknown reasons. That table gives V, J and clone size, and the DNA gave D and trimming. The sample table records some 270,000 clones; about 8.5% of these occur just once. More than 0.8% of the sample is taken by the ten largest.

From each donor, a single peripheral blood sample of 90 to 150 mL on average was drawn into heparinised tubes. Naive, central memory, regulatory and stem cell-like memory CD4+ T cells were sorted on a BD FACSAria II using a panel including CD45RO, CCR7, CD25, CD127, CD95 and CD27. Purity was above 95% for every sorted population. Right away, PBMCs were isolated by Lymphoprep density gradient centrifugation and were stained directly, with no culture step. So that batch effects would be minimized, each experiment stained and sorted samples in pairs, pairing one healthy donor with one patient. The junction carries 18 bases between V and J, which are trimmed by 7 bases and 3 bases respectively. Via the germline V gene (reference sequence), CDR1 is LNHDA and CDR2 SQIVND. The CDR3 has 15 amino acids, counting the end cysteine and phenylalanine. Here the CDR3 DNA is all that survives: 45 bases in frame from base 1.

Input material: central memory CD4+ T cells from blood. The clonotype comes from a woman between 18 and 30 years old in good health. This chain joins TRBV19 to TRBJ1-2, and TRBD1 may be the D gene, going by 5 matching bases. The DNA sequence follows: TGTGCCAGTACTCTAACAGGCGGGGGGTACTATGGCTACACCTTC. It translates as CASTLTGGGYYGYTF.